This T cell receptor (beta chain) was obtained from a study of PD-1 blockade in mismatch repair-deficient tumors. In the study overall: Enrolled about 2012-2016, patients had progressing, pretreated mismatch repair-deficient cancers of 12 types. Study results and caveats: Rapid post-treatment expansion, then contraction, generally preceding radiologic response, marked tumor-resident clones.

The V and J ends lost 5 bases and 1 base respectively, with 15 bases between them. The CDR3 length is 15 residues. The germline V gene has CDR1 LNHDA and CDR2 SQIVND (reference sequence). Mismatch repair deficiency was confirmed in all patients, by PCR or immunohistochemistry. TCR sequencing covered three patients who responded to pembrolizumab. Sequencing used immunoSEQ multiplex PCR; TCRdb keeps in-frame clones, though not all of them. This table has tens of thousands of clones, approximately 84% appearing once. Remarks on this clone: Its antigen is as yet unknown.

The rearrangement links TRBV19 to TRBJ2-7, with D unresolved. The sequencing here drew on peripheral blood, taken 12 weeks after starting pembrolizumab. The clonotype comes from an adult with mismatch repair-deficient cancer. The CDR3, as DNA: TGTGCCAGTAGTGATCGCAGTGGGAATTCCTACGAGCAGTACTTC. It translates to CASSDRSGNSYEQYF.